These 24 T cell receptor beta chains were all obtained from the same sample, sequenced in a study of cytomegalovirus exposure and HLA in healthy donors. The PCR had 60 Vbeta and 13 Jbeta primers. Data came from immunoSEQ multiplex PCR; TCRdb stores just in-frame clones and leaves some out. The top ten clones hold about 3.9% of a sample with 95,000 to 130,000 clones, 81% of them seen once. The source material was PBMCs. These receptor sequences come from a woman aged 25 to 45 in good health and CMV-seronegative.

This clone was seen a single time. The CDR3 protein is CASRTSSGVPYNEQFF. The CDR3 region has the DNA TGTGCCAGCAGAACCAGTTCCGGGGTCCCCTACAATGAGCAGTTCTTC. The gene calls are TRBV6-6 and TRBJ2-1; tentatively, D is TRBD2 (5 bases). CDR1 and CDR2 from the germline V gene are MNHNY and SVGAGI (reference sequence). V shed 6 bases and J shed 2 bases, with 17 bases lying between them. This CDR3 has 16 amino acids.

This clone was counted between two and nine times. The chain combines TRBV11-2 with TRBJ1-1, with D tentatively TRBD1 (5 bases). The CDR3 consists of 12 residues. Between the trimmed V and J ends, which lost 3 bases and 8 bases, there was a span of 10 bases. Germline V gene data show CDR1 as SGHAT and CDR2 as FQNNGV. CDR3 DNA: TGTGCCAGCAGCTTTATCAGGACAGAAGCTTTCTTT. Amino acid sequence: CASSFIRTEAFF.

The rearrangement uses TRBV11-2 and TRBJ2-1; the D gene is possibly TRBD2 (5 bases). V was clipped by 3 bases and J by 5 bases, with 11 bases between them. The CDR3 contains 14 residues. Germline CDR1 SGHAT, CDR2 FQNNGV. CDR3 nucleotides: TGTGCCAGCAGCTTCCCCGGGGTCCACAATGAGCAGTTCTTC. Translation gives CASSFPGVHNEQFF.

This clone was recorded a few times. The chain links TRBV6-5 to TRBJ1-1, with 11 bases aligning to TRBD1. The CDR3 spans 14 residues. CDR1 is MNHEY, CDR2 SVGAGI, per germline. J was trimmed by 5 bases and V by 5 bases; bases with no gene match: 4. CDR3 in amino acids: CASSMGTGGTEAFF. The CDR3 region has the DNA TGTGCCAGCAGTATGGGGACAGGGGGTACTGAAGCTTTCTTT.

The genes are TRBV2 and TRBJ1-2; maybe TRBD1 (5 bases). The germline V gene encodes CDR1 SNHLY and CDR2 FYNNEI. The CDR3 is 14 residues long. V was shortened by 4 bases and J by 8 bases, with 17 bases between the two germline ends. The CDR3 protein is CASSVAAGRMGYTF. The DNA of the CDR3 is TGTGCCAGCAGTGTAGCGGCAGGGAGGATGGGCTACACCTTC.

Turning to this clone: The junction differs from germline at one of its ends, possibly a read error. The rearrangement links TRBV5-4 to TRBJ2-5; 8 nucleotides align to TRBD2. CDR1 SGHNT and CDR2 YYREEE come from the germline V gene (reference sequence). CDR3 length: 16 residues. CDR3 DNA sequence: TGTGCCAGCAGCTTGGGGTTAGCGGGAAAGCAAGGGACCCAGTACTTC. It yields the protein CASSLGLAGKQGTQYF. Complete variable domain (other parts from reference TRBV5-4 and TRBJ2-5): ETGVTQSPTHLIKTRGQQVTLRCSSQSGHNTVSWYQQALGQGPQFIFQYYREEENGRGNFPPRFSGLQFPNYSSELNVNALELDDSALYLCASSLGLAGKQGTQYFGPGTRLLVL.

The J gene is TRBJ1-5, the V gene TRBV28; unclear D gene. Trimming stripped 6 bases from V and 9 bases from J, with 15 bases between. This CDR3 region has 13 residues. Germline V CDR1 and CDR2: MDHEN, SYDVKM. The CDR3: CASSLAGLRPQHF. CDR3 DNA sequence: TGTGCCAGCAGCCTGGCGGGCCTCCGGCCCCAGCATTTT.

This chain uses TRBV7-8 with TRBJ1-2; TRBD1 aligns across 10 bases. With 5 bases clipped from V and 6 bases from J, the junction kept 9 bases outside the gene matches. The CDR3 totals 15 residues. Germline CDR1 reads SGHVS; CDR2 reads FQNEAQ. CDR3 DNA sequence: TGTGCCAGCAGCCTCTCCGCGGGACAGGGGAATGGCTACACCTTC. This translates into CASSLSAGQGNGYTF.

For this clone: One end of the junction does not line up with germline, which may come from a read error. This sample also contains other DNA sequences that code for the same CDR3. The chain employs TRBV30 and TRBJ1-3, with D tentatively TRBD1 (5 bases). Germline assignment: CDR1 GTSNPN and CDR2 SVGIG (reference sequence). The length of the CDR3 is 13 residues. CDR3 DNA: TGTGCTTGGAGTGTACAGGTTGGAAACACCATATATTTT. This encodes CAWSVQVGNTIYF. Full variable domain (rest looked up from reference TRBV30 and TRBJ1-3): SQTIHQWPATLVQPVGSPLSLECTVEGTSNPNLYWYRQAAGRGLQLLFYSVGIGQISSEVPQNLSASRPQDRQFILSSKKLLLSDSGFYLCAWSVQVGNTIYFGEGSWLTVV.

This chain uses TRBV9 with TRBJ1-2, with D unresolved. Germline-derived CDR1 and CDR2 are SGDLS and YYNGEE. Trimming cost V 3 bases and J 1 base, with 13 bases left between them. The CDR3 is 15 amino acids. The CDR3 DNA reads TGTGCCAGCAGCGATAGACTTACGGGTAACTATGGCTACACCTTC. The encoded protein is CASSDRLTGNYGYTF.

J is TRBJ2-5 and V is TRBV6-1; 9 bases match TRBD1. There are 18 residues in the CDR3. The germline CDR1 and CDR2 sequences are MNHNS and SASEGT. Trimming cost V 0 bases and J 1 base; bases outside gene matches: 9. The chain's CDR3 is CASSEASGTGNSQETQYF. In DNA form, the CDR3 reads TGTGCCAGCAGTGAAGCCTCCGGGACAGGGAATTCCCAAGAGACCCAGTACTTC.

The rearrangement uses TRBV7-9 and TRBJ2-1; TRBD2 matches at 9 bases. Germline V CDR1 and CDR2: SEHNR, FQNEAQ (reference sequence). This CDR3 is built from 15 residues. Germline trimming cut 2 bases from V and 6 bases from J; bases unmatched to any gene: 5. The CDR3 DNA follows: TGTGCCAGCAGCTTACAGCTAGCGGGAAGCAATGAGCAGTTCTTC. It translates to CASSLQLAGSNEQFF.

The genes are TRBV4-2 and TRBJ2-3; D not resolved. The CDR3 contains 13 residues. Between the trimmed V and J ends, which lost 0 bases and 6 bases, there was a span of 7 bases. Germline assignment: CDR1 LGHNA and CDR2 YNFKEQ. The CDR3 region is CASSQEVRDTQYF. The CDR3 nucleotides are TGTGCCAGCAGCCAAGAGGTACGGGATACGCAGTATTTT.

V is TRBV5-4 and J is TRBJ2-3; TRBD2 matches 9 bases. CDR1 is SGHNT, CDR2 YYREEE, per germline (reference sequence). The CDR3 totals 16 residues. The trim removed 4 bases at V and 2 bases at J, leaving 8 bases unmatched. In nucleotides, the CDR3 is TGTGCCAGCAGCCTCATGCGACTAGCGGACACAGATACGCAGTATTTT. It specifies CASSLMRLADTDTQYF.

This rearrangement joins TRBV28 to TRBJ2-7, with 10 nucleotides matching TRBD2. V dropped 3 bases and J dropped 1; count of bases not matched to a gene: 12. The CDR3 sequence is 18 residues long. Germline CDR1 is MDHEN and CDR2 is SYDVKM. CDR3 nucleotide sequence: TGTGCCAGCAGTTTCGGCGCAGCGGGAGGGCGTTGGTCCTACGAGCAGTACTTC. Translation gives CASSFGAAGGRWSYEQYF.

Here the CDR3 reads CSAAPASGSGTDTQYF. The DNA of the CDR3 is TGCAGCGCAGCCCCGGCTAGCGGGAGTGGGACAGATACGCAGTATTTT. J is TRBJ2-3 and V is TRBV29-1; 10 bases are a match to TRBD2. This CDR3 has 16 residues. V gave up 7 bases and J gave up 3 bases; unmatched junction bases: 13. Germline CDR1 SQVTM, CDR2 ANQGSEA.

CDR3 in DNA: TGTGCCAGCAGAACCACCGGACAGGGCAGAAACGAGCAGTACTTC. Its protein product is CASRTTGQGRNEQYF. The chain links TRBV28 to TRBJ2-7; 8 bases align to TRBD1. Germline V gene lookup returns CDR1 MDHEN and CDR2 SYDVKM. J lost 5 bases, V lost 6 bases, and 12 bases had no gene match. The CDR3 is made up of 15 amino acids.

Remarks on this clone: Germline and junction disagree at one end, which may indicate a read error. V and J are TRBV7-9 and TRBJ1-2, with 9 bases that match TRBD1. CDR1 is SEHNR and CDR2 is FQNEAQ in the germline V gene (reference sequence). The length of the CDR3 is 13 residues. DNA for the CDR3: TGTTCCAGCAGCTTACAGGGGGCTGAAGGCTACACCTTC. Protein sequence: CSSSLQGAEGYTF.

A single count supports this clone. The same CDR3 can be traced to other DNA sequences in this sample. CDR3 in amino acids: CASSSGTGTYEQYF. In nucleotides, the CDR3 is TGTGCCAGTAGTAGCGGGACAGGGACCTACGAGCAGTACTTC. The chain combines TRBV19 with TRBJ2-7; 9 nucleotides agree with TRBD1. Germline-derived CDR1 and CDR2 are LNHDA and SQIVND (reference sequence). V lost 4 bases and J lost 2; bases outside the gene matches: 3. The CDR3 has 14 residues.

The chain is built from TRBV7-9 and TRBJ2-3, with TRBD1 as a possible D gene (5 bases). The V gene lost 5 bases and the J gene lost 6 bases, with 21 bases spanning the gap. CDR3 length: 16 amino acids. In germline, CDR1 is SEHNR, CDR2 FQNEAQ (reference sequence). This CDR3 reads CASSRTRLSRADTQYF. The CDR3, as DNA: TGTGCCAGCAGCCGAACCCGTTTGTCCAGGGCGGATACGCAGTATTTT.

For this clone: At one boundary the junction diverges from the germline segment, which might be a read error. The chain is built from TRBV7-9 and TRBJ2-7, with 7 bases aligning to TRBD1. Germline V gene lookup returns CDR1 SEHNR and CDR2 FQNEAQ (reference sequence). The CDR3 has 15 residues. The CDR3 region is CSSSPDRTAVYEQYF. CDR3 coding DNA: TGTTCCAGCAGCCCGGACAGGACTGCCGTCTACGAGCAGTACTTC. Full variable domain (remainder filled in from reference TRBV7-9 and TRBJ2-7): DTGVSQNPRHKITKRGQNVTFRCDPISEHNRLYWYRQTLGQGPEFLTYFQNEAQLEKSRLLSDRFSAERPKGSFSTLEIQRTEQGDSAMYLCSSSPDRTAVYEQYFGPGTRLTVT.

V and J are TRBV28 and TRBJ1-1; TRBD1 might be the D (5 bases). Trimming took off 11 bases at V and 1 base at J, with 17 bases between the two ends. The CDR3 runs to 14 residues. CDR1 is MDHEN, CDR2 SYDVKM, per germline. CDR3 bases: TGTGCCGCTCTTCGGAATGGGGCGAACACTGAAGCTTTCTTT. Translated: CAALRNGANTEAFF.

The J gene is TRBJ2-7, the V gene TRBV7-2; D uncertain. The CDR3 has 15 residues. The germline CDR1 and CDR2 sequences are SGHTA and FQGNSA. The V gene lost 1 base and the J gene lost 1 base, with 11 bases spanning the gap. CDR3 nucleotide sequence: TGTGCCAGCAGCTTAGACGCGGCTTCGTCCTACGAGCAGTACTTC. As protein: CASSLDAASSYEQYF. Full variable domain (remainder filled in from reference TRBV7-2 and TRBJ2-7): GAGVSQSPSNKVTEKGKDVELRCDPISGHTALYWYRQSLGQGLEFLIYFQGNSAPDKSGLPSDRFSAERTGGSVSTLTIQRTQQEDSAVYLCASSLDAASSYEQYFGPGTRLTVT.

This clone came up a few times. This chain connects TRBV5-5 to TRBJ1-1; TRBD1 agrees at 8 bases. Germline V gives CDR1 SGHKS, CDR2 YYEKEE (reference sequence). There are 16 residues in the CDR3. The junction had 9 bases not matched to a gene; V was cut back by 4 bases and J by 1 base. The CDR3 protein is CASSPGQAAGNTEAFF. The CDR3 bases are TGTGCCAGCAGCCCGGGACAGGCCGCGGGGAACACTGAAGCTTTCTTT.